These 6 T cell receptor beta chains were all obtained from the same sample, sequenced in a study of T cell clonality in common variable immunodeficiency. Study-level points and caveats: Fewer deletions and N-nucleotide insertions were reportedly seen in common variable immunodeficiency TCR beta sequences.

The protocol was immunoSEQ multiplex PCR, while the TCRdb copy is restricted to in-frame clones and leaves out a portion. This sample carries around 24,000 clones, none of them present only once. Their antigens remain unidentified. The sequencing sample was made of peripheral blood mononuclear cells. These receptors originate from a human donor with common variable immunodeficiency.

This clone was seen many times. CDR3 DNA, as far as it was read: TGTGCCAGCAGCGAAGGACAGGGGTTTTATTCACCC. Amino acids: CASSEGQGFYSP. In full, the CDR3 is CASSEGQGFYSPLHF. The chain has TRBV5-6 and TRBJ1-6, with 9 bases that match TRBD1. With the read ending 3 residues before the CDR3 end, the germline J gene is used to fill in that end. The V gene end was trimmed by 4 bases and the J gene end by 8 bases; junction bases not matched to a gene: 7. The germline V gene encodes CDR1 SGHDT and CDR2 YYEEEE. The CDR3 spans 15 residues.

This clone was found many times. The CDR3 goes on 3 residues after the read ends, and that part is filled in from the germline J gene. The chain carries TRBV11-2 and TRBJ2-7; D ambiguous. This CDR3 contains 13 residues. V was cut by 3 bases and J by 1 base, with 7 bases left in between. CDR1 and CDR2 from the germline V gene are SGHAT and FQNNGV. The sequenced CDR3 bases are TGTGCCAGCAGCTTTCACGGGTCCTACGAG. This encodes CASSFHGSYE. The entire CDR3 protein is CASSFHGSYEQYF. The variable domain in full, completed from reference TRBV11-2 and TRBJ2-7, reads EAGVAQSPRYKIIEKRQSVAFWCNPISGHATLYWYQQILGQGPKLLIQFQNNGVVDDSQLPKDRFSAERLKGVDSTLKIQPAKLEDSAVYLCASSFHGSYEQYFGPGTRLTVT.

As regards this clone: The read stops 3 residues short of the end of the CDR3; the missing end is completed from the germline J gene. This CDR3 is also generated by other DNA sequences in the sample. The V and J genes are TRBV7-6 and TRBJ1-5, with D perhaps TRBD1 (5 bases). The CDR3 is made up of 15 amino acids. The V end lost 3 bases, the J end lost 7 bases, and 16 bases lay between the germline ends. Germline CDR1 SGHVS, CDR2 FNYEAQ. Partial CDR3 DNA: TGTGCCAGCAGCTTCCGCAGGGTTAGGACGCAGCCC. Protein product: CASSFRRVRTQP. The complete CDR3 sequence is CASSFRRVRTQPQHF. The variable domain in full, completed from reference TRBV7-6 and TRBJ1-5, reads GAGVSQSPRYKVTKRGQDVALRCDPISGHVSLYWYRQALGQGPEFLTYFNYEAQQDKSGLPNDRFSAERPEGSISTLTIQRTEQRDSAMYRCASSFRRVRTQPQHFGDGTRLSIL.

This clone appeared many times. The read ends 3 residues before the CDR3 terminus; that terminus is restored from the germline J gene. The chain employs TRBV19 and TRBJ2-1, with 8 bases aligning to TRBD2. Germline CDR1 is LNHDA and CDR2 is SQIVND (reference sequence). Unmatched junction bases numbered 11, after V lost 6 bases and J lost 4 bases. CDR3 size: 16 residues. The CDR3 region is CASSPSSGRLYNEQFF. The CDR3 bases that were read are TGTGCCAGTAGCCCATCGAGCGGGAGACTATACAATGAG.

Ten or more counts support this clone. The read gets to within 3 residues of the CDR3 end, and the germline J gene fills in the rest. V is TRBV19 and J is TRBJ2-1; the match to TRBD2 covers 12 bases. The CDR3 sequence is 18 residues long. J was trimmed by 5 bases and V by 4 bases; bases with no gene match: 12. Germline V gene data show CDR1 as LNHDA and CDR2 as SQIVND (reference sequence). The covered CDR3 bases are TGTGCCAGTAGTACGTATTCCCCACTAGCGGGAGGAGACAATGAG. It translates to CASSTYSPLAGGDNE. The CDR3 in its entirety is CASSTYSPLAGGDNEQFF.

This clone was picked up many times. The CDR3 end is not reached by the read, which stops 3 residues before it; the germline J gene fills it in. The chain uses TRBV12-3 or TRBV12-4 and TRBJ1-1; possibly TRBD1 for D (6 bases). The CDR3 loop spans 14 amino acids. The V gene lost 6 bases and the J gene lost 5 bases, with 16 bases spanning the gap. CDR3 protein: CASRLTGFTTEAFF. CDR3 DNA (partial): TGTGCCAGCAGACTGACAGGTTTTACTACTGAA.